The sequence of this TCR beta chain was determined in a study of somatic mutations in T cells in chronic GVHD (TCRdb year 2020). A word on this clone: What this receptor recognizes is not known. Qualities for individual bases were not recorded, and no much larger clone is one base off.

For sorting, cells were stained with anti-CD3, anti-CD4, anti-CD8 and a Vbeta20 antibody from the IOTest Beta Mark kit and sorted on a FACSAria III to a purity above 98%. Peripheral blood was collected in sodium heparin tubes and mononuclear cells were isolated by Ficoll-Paque PLUS density gradient centrifugation. Before TCRbeta deep sequencing, the CD4+ Vbeta20+, CD4+ Vbeta20-, and CD8+ T cell fractions were FACS-sorted. The CDR1 and CDR2 encoded by the germline V gene (reference sequence) are LNHDA and SQIVND. The CDR3 spans 16 residues, from the cysteine through the phenylalanine. Of all the DNA, just the CDR3 is kept, 48 bases in frame from base 1. V loses 5 bases at its end and J loses 2 bases; junction bases beyond the gene matches: 9. Genomic DNA was isolated and then used for TCRbeta deep sequencing. TCRbeta CDR3 sequencing and initial data processing were performed with the immunoSEQ assay as a commercial service. In the authors' own workflow: IMGT was used to annotate V, D, J genes, while reads were demultiplexed, adapter and primer sequences were stripped out, and similar clones were merged through frequency-ratio clustering. The table comes from immuneACCESS by way of TCRdb, which keeps in-frame sequences with V and J called. Part of the clones is missing from these tables; in studies checked, under half for an unresolved V gene and the rest for unknown reasons. V, J and clone size were drawn from that table, and D and trimming were deduced from the DNA. This sample lists approximately 2,000 clones; roughly 60% were detected once. The top ten hold almost 60% of the sample.

The source of this sequence is a male patient in his fifties with chronic graft-versus-host disease. Some T cells may have been brought in with the graft after a transplant. The chain is encoded by TRBV19 joined to TRBJ1-3; the junction holds 7 bases that match TRBD1. Material: CD8+ T cells from blood. The bases are TGTGCCAGTAGTTATCGACAGGGAGTCGCTGGAAACACCATATATTTT. Translated, it gives CASSYRQGVAGNTIYF.